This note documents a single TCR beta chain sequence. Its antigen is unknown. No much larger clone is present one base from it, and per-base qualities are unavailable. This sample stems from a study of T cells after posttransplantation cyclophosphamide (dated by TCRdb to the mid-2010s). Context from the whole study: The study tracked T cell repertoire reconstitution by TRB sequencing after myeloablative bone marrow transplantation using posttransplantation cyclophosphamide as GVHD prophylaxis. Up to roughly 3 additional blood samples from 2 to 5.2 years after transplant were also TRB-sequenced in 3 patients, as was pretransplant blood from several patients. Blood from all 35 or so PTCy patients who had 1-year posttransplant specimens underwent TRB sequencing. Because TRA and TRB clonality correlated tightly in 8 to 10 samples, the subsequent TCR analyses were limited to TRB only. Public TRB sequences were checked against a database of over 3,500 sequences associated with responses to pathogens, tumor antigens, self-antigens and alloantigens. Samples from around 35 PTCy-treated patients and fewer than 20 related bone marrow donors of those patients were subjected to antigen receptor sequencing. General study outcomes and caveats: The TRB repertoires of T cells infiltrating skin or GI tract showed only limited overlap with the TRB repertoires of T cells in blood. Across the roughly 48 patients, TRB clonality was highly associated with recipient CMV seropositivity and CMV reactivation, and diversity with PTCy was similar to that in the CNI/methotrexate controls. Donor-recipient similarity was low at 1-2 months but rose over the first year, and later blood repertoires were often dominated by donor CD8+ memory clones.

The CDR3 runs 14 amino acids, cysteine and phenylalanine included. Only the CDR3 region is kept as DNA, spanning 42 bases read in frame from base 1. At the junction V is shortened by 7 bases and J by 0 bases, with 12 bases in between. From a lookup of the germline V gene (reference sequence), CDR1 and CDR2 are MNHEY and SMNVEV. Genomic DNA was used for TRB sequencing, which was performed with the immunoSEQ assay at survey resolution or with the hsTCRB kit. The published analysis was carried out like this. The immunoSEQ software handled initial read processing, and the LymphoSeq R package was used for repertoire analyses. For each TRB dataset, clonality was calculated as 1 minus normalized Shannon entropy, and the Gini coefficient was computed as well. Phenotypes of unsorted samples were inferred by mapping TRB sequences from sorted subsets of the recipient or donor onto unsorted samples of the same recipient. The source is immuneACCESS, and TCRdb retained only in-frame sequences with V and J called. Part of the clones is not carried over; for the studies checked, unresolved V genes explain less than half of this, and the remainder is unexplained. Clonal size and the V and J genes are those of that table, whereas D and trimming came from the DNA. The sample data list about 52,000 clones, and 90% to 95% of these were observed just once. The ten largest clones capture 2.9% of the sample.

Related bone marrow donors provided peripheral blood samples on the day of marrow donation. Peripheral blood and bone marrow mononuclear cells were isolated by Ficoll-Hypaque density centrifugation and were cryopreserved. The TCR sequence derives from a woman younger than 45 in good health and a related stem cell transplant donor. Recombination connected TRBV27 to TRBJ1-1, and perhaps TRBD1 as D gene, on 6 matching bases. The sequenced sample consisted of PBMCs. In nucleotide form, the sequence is TGTGCCAGCAAGGCAGGGGACATGAACACTGAAGCTTTCTTT. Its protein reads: CASKAGDMNTEAFF.